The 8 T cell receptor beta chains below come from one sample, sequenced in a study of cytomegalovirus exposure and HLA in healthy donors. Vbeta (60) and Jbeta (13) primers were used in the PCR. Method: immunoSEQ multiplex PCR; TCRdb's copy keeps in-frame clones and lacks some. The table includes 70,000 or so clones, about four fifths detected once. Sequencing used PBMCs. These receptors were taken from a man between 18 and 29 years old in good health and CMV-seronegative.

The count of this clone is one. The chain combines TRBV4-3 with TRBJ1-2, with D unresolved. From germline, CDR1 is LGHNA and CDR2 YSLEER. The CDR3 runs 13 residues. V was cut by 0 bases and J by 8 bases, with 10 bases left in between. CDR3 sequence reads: CASSQEGPAGYTF. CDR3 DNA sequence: TGCGCCAGCAGCCAAGAGGGCCCCGCGGGCTACACCTTC.

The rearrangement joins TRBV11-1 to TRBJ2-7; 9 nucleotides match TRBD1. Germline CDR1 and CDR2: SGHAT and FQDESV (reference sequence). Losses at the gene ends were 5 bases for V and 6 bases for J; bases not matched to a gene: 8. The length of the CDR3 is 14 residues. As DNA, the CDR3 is TGTGCCAGCAGCCATGGGGGGACAGGGTCCGAGCAGTACTTC. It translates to CASSHGGTGSEQYF.

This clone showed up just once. The CDR3 DNA reads TGTGCCAGCCTATCACCGGGAGGTCAGCCCCAGCATTTT. Its translation is CASLSPGGQPQHF. This chain links TRBV28 with TRBJ1-5, with no clear D. The V end lost 8 bases, the J end lost 6 bases, and 14 bases lay between the germline ends. Germline V gene lookup returns CDR1 MDHEN and CDR2 SYDVKM. The CDR3 length is 13 residues.

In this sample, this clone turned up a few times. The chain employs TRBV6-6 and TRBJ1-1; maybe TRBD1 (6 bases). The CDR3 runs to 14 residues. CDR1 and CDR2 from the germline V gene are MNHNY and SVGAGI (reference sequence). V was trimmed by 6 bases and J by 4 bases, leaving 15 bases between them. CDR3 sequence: CASSVMDSTTEAFF. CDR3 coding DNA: TGTGCCAGCAGCGTTATGGACAGTACCACTGAAGCTTTCTTT.

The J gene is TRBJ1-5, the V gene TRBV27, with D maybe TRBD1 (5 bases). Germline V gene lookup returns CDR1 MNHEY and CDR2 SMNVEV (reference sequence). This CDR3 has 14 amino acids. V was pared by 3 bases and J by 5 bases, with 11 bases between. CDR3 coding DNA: TGTGCCAGCAGTTTTGCGGGGGAGGATCAGCCCCAGCATTTT. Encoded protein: CASSFAGEDQPQHF.

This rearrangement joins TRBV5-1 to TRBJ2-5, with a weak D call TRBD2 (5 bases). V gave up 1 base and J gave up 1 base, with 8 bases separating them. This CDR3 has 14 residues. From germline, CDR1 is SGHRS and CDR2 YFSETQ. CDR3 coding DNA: TGCGCCAGCAGCTTGTCACGGGGCCAAGAGACCCAGTACTTC. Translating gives CASSLSRGQETQYF.

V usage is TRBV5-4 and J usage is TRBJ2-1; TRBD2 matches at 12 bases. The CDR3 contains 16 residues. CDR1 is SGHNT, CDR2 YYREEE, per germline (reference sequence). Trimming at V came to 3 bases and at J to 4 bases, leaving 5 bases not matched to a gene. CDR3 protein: CASSSLAGGRYNEQFF. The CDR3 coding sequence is TGTGCCAGCAGCTCCCTAGCGGGAGGGAGATACAATGAGCAGTTCTTC. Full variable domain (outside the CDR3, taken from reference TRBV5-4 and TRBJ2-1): ETGVTQSPTHLIKTRGQQVTLRCSSQSGHNTVSWYQQALGQGPQFIFQYYREEENGRGNFPPRFSGLQFPNYSSELNVNALELDDSALYLCASSSLAGGRYNEQFFGPGTRLTVL.

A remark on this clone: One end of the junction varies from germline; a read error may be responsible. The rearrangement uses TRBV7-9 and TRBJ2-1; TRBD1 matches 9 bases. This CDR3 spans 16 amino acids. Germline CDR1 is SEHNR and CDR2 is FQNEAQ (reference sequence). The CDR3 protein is CTSSSVPGQGHNEQFF. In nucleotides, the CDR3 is TGTACCAGCAGCTCCGTCCCGGGACAGGGTCACAATGAGCAGTTCTTC.